This TCR beta chain comes out of a study of cytomegalovirus exposure and HLA in healthy donors. Amplification used 60 Vbeta primers and 13 Jbeta primers. Sequenced by immunoSEQ multiplex PCR; TCRdb stores in-frame clones only, minus some. The repertoire holds about 55,000 clones, with around 78% as singletons. This clone was seen once. V dropped 6 bases and J dropped 0; count of bases not matched to a gene: 8. The CDR3 spans 15 residues. From germline, CDR1 is SGHTS and CDR2 YDEGEE. Input material: PBMCs. The chain is built from TRBV5-8 and TRBJ2-7; 8 bases are a match to TRBD1. The clonotype comes from a female donor in good health and CMV-seronegative. The CDR3 nucleotides are TGTGCCAGCACCCAGCGGACAGGGCGCTCCTACGAGCAGTACTTC. It encodes CASTQRTGRSYEQYF.